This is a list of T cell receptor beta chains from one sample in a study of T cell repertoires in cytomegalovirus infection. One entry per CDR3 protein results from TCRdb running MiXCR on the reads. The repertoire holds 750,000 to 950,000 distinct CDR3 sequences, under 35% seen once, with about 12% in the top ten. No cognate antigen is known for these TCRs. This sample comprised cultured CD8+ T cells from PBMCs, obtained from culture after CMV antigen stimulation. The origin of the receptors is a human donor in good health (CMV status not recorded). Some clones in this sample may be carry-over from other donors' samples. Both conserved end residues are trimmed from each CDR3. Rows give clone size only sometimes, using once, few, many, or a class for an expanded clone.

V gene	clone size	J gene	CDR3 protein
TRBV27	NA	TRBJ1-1	ASSLGQRAAEAF
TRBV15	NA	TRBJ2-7	ATSFGQGGSYEQY
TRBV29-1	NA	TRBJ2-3	SVEDPRFTTDTQY
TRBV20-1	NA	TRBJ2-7	SARGAARRYEQY
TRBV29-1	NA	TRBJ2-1	SVESLEGLSSYNEQF
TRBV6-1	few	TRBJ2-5	ASYWGGETQY
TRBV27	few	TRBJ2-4	ASFGTGSGIQY
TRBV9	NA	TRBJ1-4	ASSVGGTGEKLF
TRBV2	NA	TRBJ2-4	ASSPYGQGSKNIQY
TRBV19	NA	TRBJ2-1	ASSLLPTGVDSYNEQF
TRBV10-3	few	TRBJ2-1	AIRINRDFEQF
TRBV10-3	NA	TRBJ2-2	AIRLPGLAGRNTGELF
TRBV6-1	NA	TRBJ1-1	ASSRDRGRDTEAF
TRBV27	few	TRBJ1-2	ASSSGRYGYT
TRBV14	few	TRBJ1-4	ASSQGDRGTNEKLF
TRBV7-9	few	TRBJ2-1	ASSAVDEQF
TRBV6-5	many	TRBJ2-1	ASSYSVGSYNEQF
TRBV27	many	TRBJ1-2	ASSFSGRGSGHYGYT
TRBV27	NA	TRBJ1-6	ASSLSLGYNSPLH
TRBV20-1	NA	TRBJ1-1	SAPQGFEAF
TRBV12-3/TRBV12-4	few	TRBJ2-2	ASRIWTVINGELF
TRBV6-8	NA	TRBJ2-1	ASSILAGAFNEQF
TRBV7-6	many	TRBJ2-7	ASSWGDGEQY
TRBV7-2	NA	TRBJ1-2	ASSLGGDLDYGYT
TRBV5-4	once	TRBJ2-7	ASSLVAGDEQY
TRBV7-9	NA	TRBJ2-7	ASSFAQLRSSYEQY
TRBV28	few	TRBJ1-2	ASRADGGGNGYT
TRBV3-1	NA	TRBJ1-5	ASSPTGYNQPQH
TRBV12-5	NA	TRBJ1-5	ASGPDQPQH
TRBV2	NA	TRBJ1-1	ASNSNPGGSEAF
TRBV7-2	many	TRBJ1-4	ASSLNTRGTNEKLF
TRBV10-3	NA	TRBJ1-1	AISLGAENTEAF
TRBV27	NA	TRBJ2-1	ASSGRDSTGIDEQF
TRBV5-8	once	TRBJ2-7	ASSFPFYEQY
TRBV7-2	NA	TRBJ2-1	ASSYLGTSGTNEQF
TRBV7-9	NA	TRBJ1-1	ASSFWTTWGIDTEAF
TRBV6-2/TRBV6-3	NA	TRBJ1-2	ASSFDGNYGYT
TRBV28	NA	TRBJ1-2	ASSLSWTRGAYGYT
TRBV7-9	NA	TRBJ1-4	ASSLSRDTTTNEKLF
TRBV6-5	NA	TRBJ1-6	ASSNWESSPLH
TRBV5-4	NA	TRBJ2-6	ASSASGLADPSGANVLT
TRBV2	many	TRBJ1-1	ASSAQIGHTEAF
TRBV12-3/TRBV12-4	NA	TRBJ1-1	ASSGDRPKAF